This TCR beta chain was captured in a study of beta chain features in type 1 diabetes. Notes on the study in general: Relative to healthy donors, patients appeared to have naive, central memory and Treg TCRB repertoires that were more similar. There was a possibility that cDNA sequencing over-represented cells with high TCR expression.

What was sequenced were expressed TCRB transcripts, since all of the isolated RNA had been reverse transcribed. Using immunoSEQ multiplex PCR, the repertoire was profiled, and TCRdb retains in-frame clones only, with some absent. The sample lists 200,000 to 250,000 clones, 55% to 70% occurring once. Each sorted fraction was over 95% pure. This clone was seen a handful of times. The antigen remains unidentified. Other DNA sequences within the sample encode an identical CDR3. The CDR3 extends over 15 amino acids. Per germline, CDR1 SGHTA and CDR2 FQGNSA. J was trimmed by 3 bases and V by 0 bases; bases with no gene match: 1.

This receptor was identified in a man aged 25-40 years in good health. The sequencing sample was made of naive CD4+ T cells from blood. This chain joins TRBV7-2 and TRBJ2-3, with 9 bases matching TRBD2. The CDR3, as DNA: TGTGCCAGCAGCTTAGCCAGCGGGAGGACAGATACGCAGTATTTT. Residues: CASSLASGRTDTQYF.